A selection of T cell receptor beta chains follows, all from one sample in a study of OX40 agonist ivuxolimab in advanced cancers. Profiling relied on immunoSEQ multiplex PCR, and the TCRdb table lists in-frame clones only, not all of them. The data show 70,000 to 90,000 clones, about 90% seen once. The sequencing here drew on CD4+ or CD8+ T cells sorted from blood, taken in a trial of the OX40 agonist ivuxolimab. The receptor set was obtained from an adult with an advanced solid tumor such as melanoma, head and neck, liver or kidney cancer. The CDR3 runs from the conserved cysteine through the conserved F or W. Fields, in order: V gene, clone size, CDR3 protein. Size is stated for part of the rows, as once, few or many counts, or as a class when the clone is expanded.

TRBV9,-,CASSVAGGADTQYF
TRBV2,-,CASRPPSYPSQFF
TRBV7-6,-,CASSLGEDGRQETQYF
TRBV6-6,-,CASSPDLYSNQPQHF
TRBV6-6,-,CASSYKGQGAFDEQFF
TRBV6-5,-,CASSYLAGGEADTQYF
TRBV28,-,CASSLSGEGEAFF
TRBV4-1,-,CASSLNTGTNTEAFF
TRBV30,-,CAWSTGQSSYNEQFF
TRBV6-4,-,CASSDAGGLAGLNEQFF
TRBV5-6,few,CASSFVQSGELFF
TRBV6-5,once,CASGTEVYVGNTIYF
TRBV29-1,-,CSVVSGATEAFF
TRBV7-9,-,CASSRDLNQPQHF
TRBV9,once,CASSEGDPTDTQYF
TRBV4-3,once,CASSPELGQLNQPQHF
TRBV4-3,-,CASSPTEGLDGYTF
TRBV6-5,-,CATRGVLSGNTIYF
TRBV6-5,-,CASGSSGNQPQHF
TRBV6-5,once,CATGGRSSNQPQHF
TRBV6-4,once,CASSESRPGTF
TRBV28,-,CASSLGLAGAKNIQYF
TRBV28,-,CASLTARNEKLFF
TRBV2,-,CASSEWFSSGANVLTF
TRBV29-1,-,CSVWEGRYEQYF
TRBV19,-,CASSIADNTEAFF
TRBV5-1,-,CASSLEGTIPLSTDTQYF
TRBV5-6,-,CASSLRLLDRNIQYF
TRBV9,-,CASSERGSSYNEQFF
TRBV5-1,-,CASSRDRRTGELFF
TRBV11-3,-,CASSSDLWGFGTDTQYF
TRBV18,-,CASSPLDTGELFF
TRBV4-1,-,CASSQWGGGPNSPLHF
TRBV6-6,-,CASSYSQGDYGYTF
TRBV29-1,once,CSVEPGTDTQYF
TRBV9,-,CASSPWDGFYEQYF
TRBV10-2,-,CASSGDRAYSNQPQHF
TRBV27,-,CASSLGYGNQPQHF